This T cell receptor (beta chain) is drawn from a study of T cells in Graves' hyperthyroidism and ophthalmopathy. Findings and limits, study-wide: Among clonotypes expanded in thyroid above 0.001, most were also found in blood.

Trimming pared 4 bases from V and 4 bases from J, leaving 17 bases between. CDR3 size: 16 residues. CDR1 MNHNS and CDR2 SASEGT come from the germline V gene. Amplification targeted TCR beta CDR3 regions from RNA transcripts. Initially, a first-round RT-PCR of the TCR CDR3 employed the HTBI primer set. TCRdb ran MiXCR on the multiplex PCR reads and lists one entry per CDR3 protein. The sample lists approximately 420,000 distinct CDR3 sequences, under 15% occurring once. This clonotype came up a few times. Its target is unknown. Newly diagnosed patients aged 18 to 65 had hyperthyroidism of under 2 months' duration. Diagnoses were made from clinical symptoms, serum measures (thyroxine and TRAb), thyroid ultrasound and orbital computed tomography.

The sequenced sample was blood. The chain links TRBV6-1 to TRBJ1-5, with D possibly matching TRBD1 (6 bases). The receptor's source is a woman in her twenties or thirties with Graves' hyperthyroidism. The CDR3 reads CASSVTAGGVNQPQHF. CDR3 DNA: TGTGCCAGCAGTGTTACGGCGGGGGGCGTAAATCAGCCCCAGCATTTT.